The 14 T cell receptor beta chains in this list originate from one sample, sequenced in a study of blood T cell repertoires in COVID-19. Measured with immunoSEQ multiplex PCR; TCRdb has only the in-frame clones, and not every one. The sample lists around 460,000 clones; about 90% were seen once. Sequenced input: peripheral blood. The source is a man aged 18 to 29 with COVID-19, enrolled during active disease.

This clone has only a few counts. This chain joins TRBV30 and TRBJ2-1, with D perhaps matching TRBD2 (6 bases). From germline, CDR1 is GTSNPN and CDR2 SVGIG (reference sequence). V shed 2 bases and J shed 5 bases, with 13 bases lying between them. This CDR3 is built from 14 residues. CDR3 amino acids: CAWSWGLGDNEQFF. Here the CDR3 DNA reads TGTGCCTGGAGTTGGGGACTTGGAGACAATGAGCAGTTCTTC.

This chain joins TRBV7-6 and TRBJ2-7, with 13 bases fitting TRBD2. Germline CDR1 and CDR2: SGHVS and FNYEAQ. The length of the CDR3 is 15 residues. V lost 5 bases and J lost 3; bases outside the gene matches: 4. The CDR3 loop reads CASSPGLAGVYEQYF. Written as DNA, the CDR3 is TGTGCCAGCAGCCCCGGACTAGCGGGAGTCTACGAGCAGTACTTC.

The chain couples TRBV7-9 to TRBJ1-3; the match to TRBD1 covers 7 bases. The V gene's germline CDR1 is SEHNR and CDR2 FQNEAQ (reference sequence). With V trimmed by 5 bases and J by 1 base, 5 bases remained unmatched. CDR3 length: 15 amino acids. This CDR3 reads CASSADRDSGNTIYF. In DNA, the CDR3 is TGTGCCAGCAGCGCCGACAGGGATTCTGGAAACACCATATATTTT.

The chain couples TRBV7-3 to TRBJ2-1; 7 bases agree with TRBD1. The ends lost 4 bases at V and 7 bases at J; junction bases unmatched: 4. The V gene's germline CDR1 is SGHTA and CDR2 FQGTGA. The length of the CDR3 is 13 residues. The CDR3 reads CASSSDRENEQFF. The CDR3 DNA reads as TGTGCCAGCAGCTCAGACAGGGAGAATGAGCAGTTCTTC. The full variable domain, its missing parts supplied by reference TRBV7-3 and TRBJ2-1, is GAGVSQTPSNKVTEKGKYVELRCDPISGHTALYWYRQSLGQGPEFLIYFQGTGAADDSGLPNDRFFAVRPEGSVSTLKIQRTERGDSAVYLCASSSDRENEQFFGPGTRLTVL.

The chain combines TRBV7-9 with TRBJ1-5; D not certain. The CDR3 length is 16 residues. Germline CDR1 reads SEHNR; CDR2 reads FQNEAQ (reference sequence). The germline V and J ends were trimmed by 1 base and 0 bases, with 10 bases remaining between them. The CDR3 here is CASSLGAGNSNQPQHF. The CDR3 DNA follows: TGTGCCAGCAGCTTAGGGGCAGGTAATAGCAATCAGCCCCAGCATTTT. Full variable domain (rest looked up from reference TRBV7-9 and TRBJ1-5): DTGVSQNPRHKITKRGQNVTFRCDPISEHNRLYWYRQTLGQGPEFLTYFQNEAQLEKSRLLSDRFSAERPKGSFSTLEIQRTEQGDSAMYLCASSLGAGNSNQPQHFGDGTRLSIL.

About this clone: The same CDR3 also results from other DNA sequences found in this sample. V and J are TRBV11-3 and TRBJ2-1, with a tentative D call TRBD2 (5 bases). V was pared by 1 base and J by 0 bases, with 7 bases between. CDR3 length equals 15 residues. Germline V lookup: CDR1 SGHNT, CDR2 YENEEA. The CDR3 bases are TGTGCCAGCAGCTTAGGAGGGAGCTCCTACAATGAGCAGTTCTTC. It translates to CASSLGGSSYNEQFF.

The rearrangement uses TRBV3-1 (or the pseudogene TRBV3-2) and TRBJ2-3, with D perhaps TRBD1 (6 bases). Looked up from germline, CDR1 is LGHDT and CDR2 is YNNKEL (reference sequence). The CDR3 contains 17 residues. The V end was cut by 1 base, the J end by 4 bases, with 18 bases between. In nucleotides, the CDR3 is TGTGCCAGCAGCCAAGTGGGGGCGTCTTACAATGCAGATACGCAGTATTTT. It translates to CASSQVGASYNADTQYF.

This clone appeared a single time. The genes are TRBV3-1 (or the pseudogene TRBV3-2) and TRBJ2-4, with 7 bases fitting TRBD2. This CDR3 region has 13 residues. Germline lookup yields CDR1 LGHDT and CDR2 YNNKEL (reference sequence). The J segment lost 3 bases and the V segment lost 8 bases, leaving 4 bases of the junction unmatched. The CDR3 nucleotides read TGTGCCAGCGCCGGGGAGGGCAAAAACATTCAGTACTTC. Translated: CASAGEGKNIQYF.

CDR3 DNA sequence: TGTGCCAGCAGCGATCAGGGGGCCAGGAACACTGAAGCTTTCTTT. Its translation is CASSDQGARNTEAFF. The chain couples TRBV5-5 to TRBJ1-1; 8 positions match TRBD1. Per germline, CDR1 SGHKS and CDR2 YYEKEE (reference sequence). V was clipped by 4 bases and J by 1 base; unmatched bases: 6. This CDR3 region has 15 residues.

This clone appeared once. Written as DNA, the CDR3 is TGTGCCTGGAGCTTCTCCGGGGGCAAAAACATTCAGTACTTC. Its translation is CAWSFSGGKNIQYF. The chain recombines TRBV30 with TRBJ2-4; possible D gene TRBD2, 6 bases. CDR1 is GTSNPN and CDR2 is SVGIG in the germline V gene (reference sequence). This CDR3 contains 14 residues. Deletions cut 3 bases from V and 3 bases from J, with 12 bases between.

The V call is TRBV14, the J call TRBJ2-2; D is possibly TRBD1 (5 bases). The CDR3 has 16 amino acids. CDR1 SGHDN and CDR2 FVKESK come from the germline V gene. V was cut by 4 bases and J by 0 bases, with 12 bases left in between. The CDR3 sequence is CASSPRTLTNTGELFF. In DNA form, the CDR3 reads TGTGCCAGCAGCCCTCGGACACTTACGAACACCGGGGAGCTGTTTTTT.

This rearrangement joins TRBV7-6 to TRBJ1-4, with TRBD1 identical over 7 bases. Germline lookup yields CDR1 SGHVS and CDR2 FNYEAQ. This CDR3 has 15 amino acids. V shed 5 bases, J shed 4 bases, and the junction held 7 bases outside the gene matches. The DNA of the CDR3 is TGTGCCAGCAGCCGCAGGGACAGCTTTAATGAAAAACTGTTTTTT. Its protein product is CASSRRDSFNEKLFF.

This chain links TRBV28 with TRBJ1-5; unclear D gene. The germline V gene encodes CDR1 MDHEN and CDR2 SYDVKM. The length of the CDR3 is 14 residues. V was pared by 7 bases and J by 2 bases, with 12 bases between. As DNA, the CDR3 is TGTGCCAGCACCGCCCAGGAGGGCAATCAGCCCCAGCATTTT. Residues: CASTAQEGNQPQHF.

The rearrangement joins TRBV21-1 to TRBJ2-5; the D call of TRBD2 is as the table states it, not checked on the DNA. TRBV21-1 is recorded as a pseudogene. This CDR3 has 15 residues. The DNA of the CDR3 is TGTGCCAGCAGCAAGGGACTAGCGGGAGGTGAGACCCAGTACTTC. Amino acids: CASSKGLAGGETQYF.